The entry that follows covers one T cell receptor (beta chain) sequence. Its antigen is unknown. There are no base qualities to consult, and no much larger clone falls within one base. A second Seattle source provided samples from volunteer blood donors who had recovered from COVID-19. The collaborating institutions used their own protocols to collect whole blood in K2EDTA tubes. For TCRbeta analysis, collaborators shipped samples as frozen whole blood, isolated PBMCs, or DNA extracted from either of those sample types. These data are taken from a study of blood T cell repertoires in COVID-19 (dated by TCRdb to 2018 to 2020). Describing the broader study: Samples from collaborators originated in the United States, Italy and Spain and spanned both the acute and convalescent phases of COVID-19. The prospective study material was composed of cDNA or gDNA derived from T cells, B-cell-depleted T cells, or PBMCs. The repertoires were released in a freely available public database intended as a resource for research on the immune response to SARS-CoV-2. Subjects who had been exposed to COVID-19, were actively infected with it, or had recovered from it provided the deeply sampled blood TCRbeta repertoires that made up the dataset. The sample metadata nearly always contained a de-identified subject ID, COVID-19 status, age in years and sex. Samples were obtained from the ongoing ImmuneRACE study (first 160 participants) and from approximately 1,200 subjects provided by 6 global collaborators. Where available, HLA class I and class II types were taken from metadata supplied by the sample provider and were not determined by assay-based typing.

Here is what the overall study found, with its caveats: How much clinical and demographic metadata was included differed by source and by participant, and the metadata was provided uncurated.

The immunoSEQ Assay, a bias-controlled multiplex PCR, was used to amplify TCRbeta CDR3 regions from genomic DNA. In the original analysis: The number of nucleated cells in each sample was estimated by amplification of reference gene primers within the assay. To quantify the absolute abundance of each unique TCRbeta CDR3 rearrangement, sequence reads were collapsed and filtered. For each sample, productive Simpson clonality was calculated as the square root of Simpson's diversity index across productive rearrangements. Drawn from immuneACCESS, this table holds only the in-frame rearrangements with V and J called that TCRdb kept. Clones are partly lost; checked studies trace under half to an unresolved V gene and leave the rest unexplained. V, J and clone size were drawn from that table, and D and trimming were deduced from the DNA. This sample comprises roughly 250,000 clones, around 84% of them detected only once. 1.5% of the sample rests with the top ten.

The V end loses 5 bases and the J end loses 5 bases, and a stretch of 10 bases separates them. The germline V gene encodes CDR1 SNHLY and CDR2 FYNNEI. The CDR3 spans 13 residues, from the cysteine through the phenylalanine. This entry keeps only the CDR3 DNA: 39 bases, framed from base 1. Source material: peripheral blood. This sequence uses TRBV2 and TRBJ1-5, with a tentative D gene TRBD1 over 6 matching bases. This receptor was identified in a woman aged 40 to 55 who had recovered from COVID-19. The nucleotide sequence is given as TGTGCCAGCAGTCGGGACATATATCAGCCCCAGCATTTT. This sequence encodes CASSRDIYQPQHF.